Below, one TCR beta chain is given with its context. These data belong to a study of blood T cell repertoires in COVID-19. Looking at the study overall: Donors in the United States, Italy and Spain gave samples during acute or convalescent COVID-19. Nucleic acid was either cDNA or gDNA, and it came from T cells, B-cell-depleted T cells, or PBMCs.

The CDR3 is 13 amino acids. Trimming removed 0 bases at V and 3 bases at J, with 6 bases between. Germline CDR1 SGHDT, CDR2 YYEEEE. Authors' processing steps: Amplification from reference gene primers served as the basis for estimated nucleated cell counts. Clones were sequenced by immunoSEQ multiplex PCR, and TCRdb holds only the in-frame ones, with some missing. V and J calls plus clone size are reproduced from that table; the DNA served to infer D and trimming. Of 250,000 to 350,000 clones in the sample, around 90% are singletons; the top ten hold almost 9.5%. The rearrangement uses TRBV5-6 and TRBJ1-2; D remains ambiguous. The sequenced material came from peripheral blood. The clonotype was recovered from a man aged 18 to 35 with active or convalescent COVID-19. CDR3 region: CASSLGGYYGYTF. CDR3 coding DNA: TGTGCCAGCAGCTTGGGAGGGTACTATGGCTACACCTTC.